This record looks at one T cell receptor beta chain sequence and its context. The data derive from a study of Ad26.COV2.S vaccination and SARS-CoV-2 variants. Study context: As a participant in COV1001, the donor was in the Ad26.COV2.S trial arm.

The CDR3 is made up of 15 amino acids. With 7 bases removed from V and 0 bases from J, the gap between germline ends came to 14 bases. Germline lookup yields CDR1 WSHSY and CDR2 SAAADI. Treatment here: roughly 20 received Ad26.COV2.S at low or high dose, single or two shots; 5 received placebo; per-sample allocation not given. Sampling was done on day 63 after the first vaccine or placebo injection. Sequencing was performed with immunoSEQ multiplex PCR; in TCRdb, only in-frame clones are kept and a portion is missing. The data hold some 350,000 clones, with about nine tenths observed a single time. The material sequenced was peripheral blood, taken in a trial of Ad26.COV2.S vaccine versus placebo. V and J are TRBV10-2 and TRBJ2-3, with a weak D call TRBD2 (5 bases). The sequence was obtained from a person between 18 and 65 years old who received the Ad26.COV2.S COVID-19 vaccine or a placebo. The CDR3 region has the DNA TGCGCCAGCAATGACTACCCCGGGAGCACAGATACGCAGTATTTT. It is translated as CASNDYPGSTDTQYF.